In its sample, the clone carrying this T cell receptor (beta chain) was seen many times. The antigen is unknown. The sample belongs to a study of Graves' ophthalmopathy and Graves' hyperthyroidism. TCR beta CDR3 regions were amplified from RNA transcripts. First-round RT-PCR used HTBI primers; second-round multiplex PCR followed. TCRdb re-derived calls from the multiplex PCR reads in MiXCR, one entry per CDR3 protein. This table has around 400,000 distinct CDR3 sequences, around 20% appearing once. CDR1 is LGHNA and CDR2 is YSLEER in the germline V gene. The length of the CDR3 is 13 residues. V gave up 0 bases and J gave up 4 bases, with 4 bases separating them. General study findings and limits: The blood repertoire also included most expanded thyroid clonotypes above 0.001 frequency.

Sequenced sample: peripheral blood. The V gene is TRBV4-3, the J gene TRBJ1-5; D not resolved. This TCR was sampled from a woman aged 18-29 years with Graves' ophthalmopathy. This CDR3 is CASSQDGNQPQHF. The CDR3 DNA follows: TGCGCCAGCAGCCAAGACGGGAATCAGCCCCAGCATTTT.